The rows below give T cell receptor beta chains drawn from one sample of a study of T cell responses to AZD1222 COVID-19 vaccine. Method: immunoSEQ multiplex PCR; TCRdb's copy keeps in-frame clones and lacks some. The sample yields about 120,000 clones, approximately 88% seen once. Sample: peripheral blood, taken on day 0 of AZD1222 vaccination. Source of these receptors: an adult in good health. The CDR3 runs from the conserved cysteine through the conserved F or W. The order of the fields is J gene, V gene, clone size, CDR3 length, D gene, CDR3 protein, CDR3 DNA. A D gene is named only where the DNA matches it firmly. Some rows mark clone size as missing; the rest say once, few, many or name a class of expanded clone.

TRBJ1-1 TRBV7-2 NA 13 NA CASSLFLNTEAFF TGTGCCAGCAGCTTATTTCTTAACACTGAAGCTTTCTTT
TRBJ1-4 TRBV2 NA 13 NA CASEAFVNEKLFF TGTGCCTCCGAGGCATTCGTCAATGAAAAACTGTTTTTT
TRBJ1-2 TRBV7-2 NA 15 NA CASTPYRLTLNGYTF TGTGCCAGCACCCCATACAGGCTAACTCTCAATGGCTACACCTTC
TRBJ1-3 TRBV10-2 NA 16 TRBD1 CASSDPGGAIENTIYF TGCGCCAGCAGTGATCCAGGGGGCGCGATAGAAAACACCATATATTTT
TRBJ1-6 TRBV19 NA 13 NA CASSPGLGSPLHF TGTGCCAGTTCCCCAGGACTTGGTTCACCCCTCCACTTT
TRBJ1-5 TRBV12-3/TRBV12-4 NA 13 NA CASSLVESQPQHF TGTGCCAGCAGTTTAGTCGAAAGTCAGCCCCAGCATTTT
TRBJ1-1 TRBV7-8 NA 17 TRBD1 CASSPKWTGRKGTEAFF TGTGCCAGCAGCCCGAAGTGGACAGGGAGGAAAGGCACTGAAGCTTTCTTT
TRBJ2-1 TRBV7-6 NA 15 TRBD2 CASSSFGGGMNEQFF TGTGCCAGCAGCTCCTTCGGGGGGGGGATGAATGAGCAGTTCTTC
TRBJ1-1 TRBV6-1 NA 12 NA CASSDSTGVAFF TGTGCCAGCAGTGATTCGACAGGCGTGGCTTTCTTT
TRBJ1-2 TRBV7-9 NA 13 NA CASSLPGNYGYTF TGTGCCAGCAGCTTACCTGGGAACTATGGCTACACCTTC
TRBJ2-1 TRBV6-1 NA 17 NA CASSAQGAGLVGNEQFF TGTGCCAGCAGTGCGCAGGGCGCGGGTCTAGTTGGCAATGAGCAGTTCTTC
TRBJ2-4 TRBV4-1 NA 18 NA CASSQEAGGAGQGGIQYF TGCGCCAGCAGCCAAGAGGCTGGAGGGGCGGGCCAAGGAGGCATTCAGTACTTC
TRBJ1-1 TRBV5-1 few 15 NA CASSTTGTANTEAFF TGCGCCAGCAGCACCACCGGGACGGCGAACACTGAAGCTTTCTTT
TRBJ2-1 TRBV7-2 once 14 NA CASSLGSTYNEQFF TGTGCCAGCAGCTTAGGAAGTACCTACAATGAGCAGTTCTTC